The sequence of this T cell receptor beta chain was determined in a study of quantifying T cell responses using KT2 cells. Across the whole study: RNA was reverse transcribed with TCR alpha and beta constant-region primers. Study conclusions and caveats: KT2 sequence counts showed saturation when very many KT2 cells were spiked in. Detection of KT2 sequences held at the lowest tested level, about one cell per 100,000 PBMC.

The cDNA 3' end received a ligated oligonucleotide with a UMI. An equimolar mix of RC1.1 and RC1.2 primed the beta chain across TRBC1 and TRBC2. Separate processing of TCR alpha and beta chains began at the second PCR. TCRdb passed the UMI-ligation and nested PCR reads through MiXCR, listing each CDR3 protein once. The table includes tens of thousands of distinct CDR3 sequences, approximately 10% detected once. As concerns this clonotype: Its antigen is unidentified.

Germline V gene sequence: CDR1 SEHNR, CDR2 FQNEAQ (reference sequence). With 5 bases removed from V and 6 bases from J, the gap between germline ends came to 14 bases. The CDR3 extends over 15 amino acids. The sequence came from a human donor. The gene calls are TRBV7-9 and TRBJ1-6, with D unclear. The sequencing sample was made of PBMCs spiked with cells of the T cell clone KT2. The CDR3 DNA reads as TGTGCCAGCAGCCCTGCGGGCTCACGTAATTCACCCCTCCACTTT. Protein product: CASSPAGSRNSPLHF.